These 32 T cell receptor beta chains were all obtained from the same sample, sequenced in a study of early T cells in non-severe SARS-CoV-2 infection. TCRdb reprocessed the 5' RACE reads with MiXCR, giving one entry per CDR3 protein. The sample consists of 70,000 or so distinct CDR3 sequences, roughly 9.1% of them appearing once. Sequences were derived from whole blood, sampled at baseline. These receptors were obtained from an adult who was a healthcare worker with PCR-confirmed SARS-CoV-2 infection or an uninfected control (not recorded which).

J is TRBJ2-1 and V is TRBV7-2; 7 bases fit TRBD1. V trimming: 0 bases; J trimming: 6 bases; junction bases outside the gene matches: 8. The CDR3 has 16 amino acids. Germline V CDR1 and CDR2: SGHTA, FQGNSA. DNA for the CDR3: TGTGCCAGCAGCTTAGCTACGTGGGACAGAATCAATGAGCAGTTCTTC. Translated, it gives CASSLATWDRINEQFF.

This clonotype has a handful of counts. The chain has TRBV30 and TRBJ1-5, with TRBD1 identical over 7 bases. Germline CDR1 is GTSNPN and CDR2 is SVGIG (reference sequence). This CDR3 is built from 14 residues. Trimming removed 3 bases from V and 5 bases from J; junction bases left unmatched: 7. CDR3 sequence reads: CAWSPTGNHQPQHF. As DNA, the CDR3 is TGTGCCTGGAGCCCGACAGGGAACCATCAGCCCCAGCATTTT.

This clonotype was recorded a few times. V is TRBV6-6 and J is TRBJ1-1, with TRBD1 as a possible D gene (6 bases). Trimming removed 7 bases at V and 5 bases at J, with 17 bases between. This CDR3 is 14 amino acids long. Germline V gene lookup returns CDR1 MNHNY and CDR2 SVGAGI (reference sequence). CDR3 coding DNA: TGTGCCAGCATCCCCAGCGGGGGCCAGACTGAAGCTTTCTTT. This gives the protein CASIPSGGQTEAFF.

V usage is TRBV5-4 and J usage is TRBJ1-2, with D uncertain. Trimming removed 2 bases at V and 3 bases at J, with 11 bases between. Germline CDR1 SGHNT, CDR2 YYREEE (reference sequence). This CDR3 is built from 14 residues. The CDR3 protein is CASSLELQDYGYTF. For the CDR3, the DNA is TGTGCCAGCAGCTTAGAACTGCAAGACTATGGCTACACCTTC.

The chain has TRBV7-6 and TRBJ2-1; D remains unclear. The V end was cut by 5 bases, the J end by 5 bases, with 13 bases between. Germline lookup yields CDR1 SGHVS and CDR2 FNYEAQ. The CDR3 totals 14 residues. CDR3 loop: CASSQLDGDNEQFF. DNA of the CDR3: TGTGCCAGCAGCCAACTGGACGGCGACAATGAGCAGTTCTTC.

V and J are TRBV11-3 and TRBJ1-6; 8 bases match TRBD1. The J segment lost 7 bases and the V segment lost 4 bases, leaving 6 bases of the junction unmatched. In germline, CDR1 is SGHNT, CDR2 YENEEA. This CDR3 has 15 amino acids. CDR3 DNA: TGTGCCAGCAGCTCCCGACAGGGGCCCAATTCACCCCTCCACTTT. Its translation is CASSSRQGPNSPLHF.

This clonotype occurred many times. The gene calls are TRBV2 and TRBJ2-1, with 11 bases aligning to TRBD2. The V and J ends lost 6 bases and 0 bases, in that order; junction bases with no gene match: 19. Germline loops: CDR1 SNHLY, CDR2 FYNNEI. This CDR3 has 21 residues. The CDR3 region has the DNA TGTGCCAGCAGGAAAGACCCGACTAGCGGGGATCAAAGGAGCTCCTACAATGAGCAGTTCTTC. This sequence encodes CASRKDPTSGDQRSSYNEQFF.

This clonotype was counted between two and nine times. The rearrangement joins TRBV4-2 to TRBJ2-3, with TRBD2 matching 10 bases. CDR1 LGHNA and CDR2 YNFKEQ come from the germline V gene. The V segment lost 0 bases and the J segment 1 base; nucleotides outside the gene matches: 1. The CDR3 runs 16 residues. This CDR3 is CASSQELAGRTDTQYF. The CDR3 nucleotides are TGTGCCAGCAGCCAAGAACTAGCGGGACGCACAGATACGCAGTATTTT.

This clonotype showed up just a few times. J is TRBJ1-3 and V is TRBV30; D unresolved. V lost 2 bases to trimming and J lost 3 bases, with 14 bases between them. This CDR3 spans 15 amino acids. Per the germline V gene, CDR1 is GTSNPN and CDR2 is SVGIG (reference sequence). CDR3 region: CAWSLGLNSGNTIYF. Written as DNA, the CDR3 is TGTGCCTGGAGTCTTGGACTGAACAGTGGAAACACCATATATTTT. Full variable domain (missing parts from reference TRBV30 and TRBJ1-3): SQTIHQWPATLVQPVGSPLSLECTVEGTSNPNLYWYRQAAGRGLQLLFYSVGIGQISSEVPQNLSASRPQDRQFILSSKKLLLSDSGFYLCAWSLGLNSGNTIYFGEGSWLTVV.

The chain recombines TRBV18 with TRBJ1-2; a possible D gene is TRBD1 (5 bases). V lost 4 bases and J lost 8, with 14 bases in between. Germline-derived CDR1 and CDR2 are KGHSH and LQKENI. This CDR3 contains 13 residues. The CDR3 bases are TGTGCCAGCTCACGCATGAGGGGCGAGGGCTACACCTTC. Translation: CASSRMRGEGYTF. Full variable domain (outside the CDR3, taken from reference TRBV18 and TRBJ1-2): NAGVMQNPRHLVRRRGQEARLRCSPMKGHSHVYWYRQLPEEGLKFMVYLQKENIIDESGMPKERFSAEFPKEGPSILRIQQVVRGDSAAYFCASSRMRGEGYTFGSGTRLTVV.

The rearrangement uses TRBV11-2 and TRBJ1-5, with a weak D call TRBD1 (5 bases). Germline V gene sequence: CDR1 SGHAT, CDR2 FQNNGV. V lost 5 bases and J 3 bases, leaving 14 bases between the germline ends. The CDR3 loop spans 15 amino acids. CDR3 sequence reads: CASSEGTALNQPQHF. The CDR3 nucleotides read TGTGCCAGCAGCGAAGGGACGGCCCTCAATCAGCCCCAGCATTTT.

This clonotype was seen at least ten times. The chain has TRBV2 and TRBJ1-4, with a tentative D call TRBD1 (5 bases). The germline V gene encodes CDR1 SNHLY and CDR2 FYNNEI. The V gene lost 4 bases and the J gene lost 4 bases, with 13 bases spanning the gap. This CDR3 has 15 residues. In nucleotides, the CDR3 is TGTGCCAGCAGTGTATTTGGGACCTATAATGAAAAACTGTTTTTT. Its protein product is CASSVFGTYNEKLFF.

This clonotype has only a few counts. The V call is TRBV19, the J call TRBJ2-1, with TRBD2 matching 9 bases. V lost 6 bases and J lost 5; bases outside the gene matches: 5. Germline-derived CDR1 and CDR2 are LNHDA and SQIVND (reference sequence). There are 14 residues in the CDR3. CDR3: CASRTSGQNNEQFF. Written as DNA, the CDR3 is TGTGCCAGTAGAACTAGCGGGCAAAACAATGAGCAGTTCTTC.

The genes are TRBV18 and TRBJ2-7; 7 bases align to TRBD1. Germline V gene data show CDR1 as KGHSH and CDR2 as LQKENI. CDR3 length equals 14 residues. J lost 2 bases, V lost 6 bases, and 7 bases had no gene match. CDR3 region: CASSPGTVPYEQYF. The CDR3 nucleotides read TGTGCCAGCTCGCCGGGGACAGTCCCCTACGAGCAGTACTTC.

V and J are TRBV20-1 and TRBJ1-2; no firm D call. CDR1 and CDR2 (germline): DFQATT, SNEGSKA (reference sequence). V was clipped by 3 bases and J by 8 bases, with 13 bases between them. The CDR3 extends over 12 amino acids. As DNA, the CDR3 is TGCAGTGCTAGTGAACAGCAGCGGGGCTACACCTTC. Its protein is CSASEQQRGYTF.

The DNA for the CDR3 is TGTGCCAGCTCACCCCTACGCAATGACAGGGGAACAGATACGCAGTATTTT. Its protein product is CASSPLRNDRGTDTQYF. This sequence joins TRBV18 and TRBJ2-3; 8 positions agree with TRBD1. V shed 3 bases, J shed 3 bases, and the junction held 11 bases outside the gene matches. Germline V gene data show CDR1 as KGHSH and CDR2 as LQKENI. The length of the CDR3 is 17 residues. Full variable domain (missing parts from reference TRBV18 and TRBJ2-3): NAGVMQNPRHLVRRRGQEARLRCSPMKGHSHVYWYRQLPEEGLKFMVYLQKENIIDESGMPKERFSAEFPKEGPSILRIQQVVRGDSAAYFCASSPLRNDRGTDTQYFGPGTRLTVL.

This clonotype was seen many times. The chain recombines TRBV6-6 with TRBJ2-3; D may be TRBD2 (6 bases). This CDR3 comprises 12 residues. Looked up from germline, CDR1 is MNHNY and CDR2 is SVGAGI (reference sequence). With 6 bases removed from V and 11 bases from J, the gap between germline ends came to 15 bases. CDR3 in DNA: TGTGCCAGCAGACAGCTAGCGAACGAGCAGTATTTT. Translation: CASRQLANEQYF.

This clonotype occurred many times. V and J are TRBV12-3 or TRBV12-4 and TRBJ1-1; 10 bases are shared with TRBD1. This CDR3 spans 15 amino acids. Losses at the gene ends were 3 bases for V and 5 bases for J; bases not matched to a gene: 6. CDR3 sequence: CASSFMGQGMTEAFF. As DNA, the CDR3 is TGTGCCAGCAGTTTTATGGGACAGGGGATGACTGAAGCTTTCTTT.

In nucleotides, the CDR3 is TGTGCCAGCATGACTACTGCGGCCGGGGAGCTGTTTTTT. This translates into CASMTTAAGELFF. The genes are TRBV28 and TRBJ2-2; D perhaps matches TRBD2 (5 bases). This CDR3 comprises 13 residues. Germline V CDR1 and CDR2: MDHEN, SYDVKM. Trimming removed 7 bases from V and 6 bases from J, with 12 bases in between.

The table lists this clonotype with a few counts. The gene calls are TRBV9 and TRBJ2-3; 8 bases are shared with TRBD1. V lost 4 bases to trimming and J lost 7 bases; unmatched junction nucleotides: 8. The CDR3 runs to 14 residues. Per the germline V gene, CDR1 is SGDLS and CDR2 is YYNGEE. The CDR3 sequence is CASSLGQGGNTQYF. The CDR3 DNA sequence: TGTGCCAGCAGCCTCGGACAGGGAGGAAATACGCAGTATTTT.

The chain carries TRBV12-3 or TRBV12-4 and TRBJ2-3, with TRBD2 as a possible D gene (5 bases). The CDR3 has 13 amino acids. V lost 6 bases and J 4 bases, leaving 11 bases between the germline ends. CDR3 sequence: CASSPRLPDTQYF. The CDR3 region has the DNA TGTGCCAGCAGCCCTAGACTACCAGATACGCAGTATTTT.

This clonotype was counted ten times or more. The V call is TRBV6-5, the J call TRBJ2-2; possible D gene TRBD1, 5 bases. This CDR3 is 14 amino acids long. V was pared by 6 bases and J by 6 bases, with 14 bases between. The V gene's germline CDR1 is MNHEY and CDR2 SVGAGI. The CDR3 sequence: CASSQPTTAGELFF. CDR3 DNA: TGTGCCAGCAGCCAGCCGACGACAGCCGGGGAGCTGTTTTTT.

This clonotype was counted a few times. The V and J genes are TRBV11-2 and TRBJ2-7; D is perhaps TRBD2 (5 bases). The CDR3 consists of 15 residues. Germline lookup yields CDR1 SGHAT and CDR2 FQNNGV. Trimming left V 4 bases short and J 2 bases short, with 15 bases between. CDR3 region: CASSSRAEDPYEQYF. In DNA, the CDR3 is TGTGCCAGCAGCTCTAGGGCGGAGGACCCCTACGAGCAGTACTTC. Filled out from reference TRBV11-2 and TRBJ2-7, the complete variable domain reads EAGVAQSPRYKIIEKRQSVAFWCNPISGHATLYWYQQILGQGPKLLIQFQNNGVVDDSQLPKDRFSAERLKGVDSTLKIQPAKLEDSAVYLCASSSRAEDPYEQYFGPGTRLTVT.

This clonotype was observed a handful of times. The J gene is TRBJ2-7, the V gene TRBV20-1; no clear D. The V end was cut by 0 bases, the J end by 4 bases, with 13 bases between. The CDR3 contains 14 residues. Germline V gene lookup returns CDR1 DFQATT and CDR2 SNEGSKA (reference sequence). Here the CDR3 DNA reads TGCAGTGCTAGAGAGGGCCCGGTGGGGTACGAGCAGTACTTC. The encoded protein is CSAREGPVGYEQYF.

This clonotype was observed a handful of times. J is TRBJ2-1 and V is TRBV11-2; TRBD1 agrees at 7 bases. Germline loops: CDR1 SGHAT, CDR2 FQNNGV. V lost 4 bases, J lost 7 bases, and 13 bases stayed unmatched. The length of the CDR3 is 16 residues. CDR3 DNA sequence: TGTGCCAGCAGCTCCGTGGGACAGAACATCGGTAATGAGCAGTTCTTC. Its protein product is CASSSVGQNIGNEQFF. The entire variable domain, with the rest obtained from reference TRBV11-2 and TRBJ2-1, is as follows: EAGVAQSPRYKIIEKRQSVAFWCNPISGHATLYWYQQILGQGPKLLIQFQNNGVVDDSQLPKDRFSAERLKGVDSTLKIQPAKLEDSAVYLCASSSVGQNIGNEQFFGPGTRLTVL.

This clonotype was detected only a few times. The chain employs TRBV20-1 and TRBJ1-1; 8 positions match TRBD1. Trimming took 6 bases from V and 5 from J; bases not matched to a gene: 8. This CDR3 has 13 amino acids. Per germline, CDR1 DFQATT and CDR2 SNEGSKA (reference sequence). CDR3 protein: CSANRGERTEAFF. For the CDR3, the DNA is TGCAGTGCCAACAGGGGGGAGAGAACTGAAGCTTTCTTT.

CDR3 sequence (DNA): TGTGCCAGCAGCTTAGGCAGCGGGGAAAGCACAGATACGCAGTATTTT. Translating it yields CASSLGSGESTDTQYF. The chain carries TRBV7-2 and TRBJ2-3; 7 bases align to TRBD2. The CDR3 loop spans 16 amino acids. CDR1 is SGHTA and CDR2 is FQGNSA in the germline V gene. Losses at the gene ends were 1 base for V and 0 bases for J; bases not matched to a gene: 4.

This clonotype turned up a few times. The chain uses TRBV4-3 and TRBJ2-5, with D possibly being TRBD1 (6 bases). The ends were cut back, 4 bases at V and 5 bases at J, with 20 bases in the middle. The CDR3 is 16 residues long. Germline CDR1 LGHNA, CDR2 YSLEER. CDR3: CASSPTGVGAGETQYF. Written as DNA, the CDR3 is TGCGCCAGCAGCCCGACAGGAGTGGGGGCCGGGGAGACCCAGTACTTC.

The rearrangement joins TRBV7-6 to TRBJ2-7; D unresolved. CDR1 SGHVS and CDR2 FNYEAQ come from the germline V gene. V gave up 1 base and J gave up 6 bases, with 13 bases separating them. This CDR3 has 14 residues. The chain's CDR3 is CASSLVSGTGEQYF. CDR3 in DNA: TGTGCCAGCAGCTTAGTTTCCGGCACGGGCGAGCAGTACTTC.

A few counts support this clonotype. The chain links TRBV11-2 to TRBJ1-6; D ambiguous. The germline V and J ends were trimmed by 10 bases and 2 bases, with 12 bases remaining between them. From germline, CDR1 is SGHAT and CDR2 FQNNGV. The CDR3 is 14 amino acids. The CDR3 reads CATREGPYNSPLHF. In DNA form, the CDR3 reads TGTGCCACCAGAGAGGGCCCCTATAATTCACCCCTCCACTTT.

By proportion, this clonotype is medium-sized. The V gene is TRBV6-5, the J gene TRBJ1-2; D unclear. V lost 6 bases, J lost 2 bases, and 7 bases lay in between. Per the germline V gene, CDR1 is MNHEY and CDR2 is SVGAGI. The CDR3 contains 12 residues. CDR3 sequence reads: CASRRVNYGYTF. The CDR3 nucleotides are TGTGCCAGCAGAAGGGTGAACTATGGCTACACCTTC.

The chain uses TRBV30 and TRBJ1-2, with 7 bases matching TRBD1. Germline loops: CDR1 GTSNPN, CDR2 SVGIG (reference sequence). The CDR3 is 17 amino acids. The ends lost 0 bases at V and 2 bases at J; junction bases unmatched: 12. The DNA for the CDR3 is TGTGCCTGGAGTGTCGCGACAGGGCAAAGAAGAAACTATGGCTACACCTTC. Its protein is CAWSVATGQRRNYGYTF.